A selection of T cell receptor beta chains follows, all from one sample in a study of T and B cells in COVID-19 patients. TCRdb itself ran the multiplex PCR reads through MiXCR, one entry per CDR3 protein. The sample has about 7,000 distinct CDR3 sequences, roughly 28% seen once. Sequencing was carried out using blood. The receptors here all came from a human donor with active COVID-19. CDR3s include the opening cysteine and the closing phenylalanine or tryptophan. A D gene is named only where the DNA matches it firmly. A row's size may be missing; if present it is once, few, many or a size class.

V	size	J	D	DNA	CDR3
TRBV7-2	once	TRBJ1-5	-	TGTGCCAGCAAACTACCCAATCAGCCCCAGCATTTT	CASKLPNQPQHF
TRBV5-4	few	TRBJ1-6	-	TGTGCCAGCAGCCCGGGTCTGGGGGTTAATTCACCCCTCCACTTT	CASSPGLGVNSPLHF
TRBV29-1	medium-sized	TRBJ1-2	TRBD1	TGCAGCGTTGATAGGGGACAGGCCCTCCCGGCAGGCTACACCTTC	CSVDRGQALPAGYTF
TRBV20-1	-	TRBJ2-7	-	TGCAGTGCTCAAGTCGGTAAGCGCGAGCAGTACTTC	CSAQVGKREQYF
TRBV7-2	few	TRBJ2-2	TRBD2	TGTGCCAGCAGCTTAAACCCTAGCGGGAGAGGGGACACCGGGGAGCTGTTTTTT	CASSLNPSGRGDTGELFF
TRBV6-2/TRBV6-3	-	TRBJ1-2	TRBD1	TGTGCCAGCACCCCCAGGACAGGGGATGGCTACACCTTC	CASTPRTGDGYTF
TRBV19	medium-sized	TRBJ2-3	TRBD2	TGTGCCAGTAGTACCATGACTAGCGGGAGCACAGATACGCAGTATTTT	CASSTMTSGSTDTQYF
TRBV7-2	-	TRBJ1-6	TRBD1	TGTGCCAGCAGCGGGGGACAGGGTGAAATCCGATATAATTCACCCCTCCACTTT	CASSGGQGEIRYNSPLHF
TRBV28	-	TRBJ2-2	-	TGTGCCAGCAGTTTAATAGGGACTTCGAACACCGGGGAGCTGTTTTTT	CASSLIGTSNTGELFF
TRBV29-1	medium-sized	TRBJ1-1	-	TGCAGCGTTGAAGAGGGTGGAAACACTGAAGCTTTCTTT	CSVEEGGNTEAFF
TRBV19	medium-sized	TRBJ1-2	TRBD1	TGTGCCAGTAGAGGACAGGGGGCCTATGGCTACACCTTC	CASRGQGAYGYTF
TRBV19	-	TRBJ1-5	-	TGTGCCAGTAGTCCCCGGGGGGGCATGATTCAGCCCCAGCATTTT	CASSPRGGMIQPQHF
TRBV19	medium-sized	TRBJ2-1	-	TGTGCCAGTAGTATTAGGTCGAGTTCTTACAATGAGCAGTTCTTC	CASSIRSSSYNEQFF
TRBV19	medium-sized	TRBJ2-7	-	TGTGCCAGTAGTACCCGTACACGGGGAACCCACGAGCAGTACTTC	CASSTRTRGTHEQYF
TRBV7-2	-	TRBJ1-2	-	TGTGCCAGCAGCTTTGGTAGGGGCGGAATGCGTGGCTACACCTTC	CASSFGRGGMRGYTF
TRBV6-1	few	TRBJ2-6	-	TGTGCCAGCAGTGAAGCAGGGGGGGCCAACGTCCTGACTTTC	CASSEAGGANVLTF
TRBV29-1	hyperexpanded	TRBJ2-3	-	TGCAGCGTTGAAGAGGCGGGTCCAGATACGCAGTATTTT	CSVEEAGPDTQYF
TRBV19	-	TRBJ2-1	-	TGTGCCACCTCCCGGGACGAAACCAATGAGCAGTTCTTC	CATSRDETNEQFF
TRBV19	-	TRBJ2-2	-	TGTGCCAATAGTATAATCGAGAGTTTCAACACCGGGGAGCTGTTTTTT	CANSIIESFNTGELFF
TRBV19	few	TRBJ1-2	-	TGTGCCAGTAGTACCCCCCCGCCGGGTGGCTACACCTTC	CASSTPPPGGYTF
TRBV4-3	few	TRBJ2-1	TRBD2	TGCGCCAGCAGCCAAGAGGCCCTAGCGGTCTACAATGAGCAGTTCTTC	CASSQEALAVYNEQFF
TRBV19	medium-sized	TRBJ2-7	TRBD2	TGTGCCAGTGGTAGGAGGACTAGCGGGAACAAGGTATACGAGCAGTACTTC	CASGRRTSGNKVYEQYF
TRBV27	many	TRBJ2-7	-	TGTGCCAGCAGTTTCGCGGGACCGGTGGGTGAGCAGTACTTC	CASSFAGPVGEQYF
TRBV18	once	TRBJ1-1	-	TGTGCCAGCTCACCAGCCGGGAACACTGAAGCTTTCTTT	CASSPAGNTEAFF
TRBV5-5	medium-sized	TRBJ2-1	TRBD2	TGTGCCAGCAGCTTGGCACTAGCGGGTCTCAATGAGCAGTTCTTC	CASSLALAGLNEQFF
TRBV6-2/TRBV6-3	few	TRBJ1-5	-	TGTGCCAGCAGTTACGTTCTCGGACAGCCCCAGCATTTT	CASSYVLGQPQHF
TRBV28	-	TRBJ1-2	-	TGTGCCAGCAATCAGGACTATGGCTACACCTTC	CASNQDYGYTF
TRBV6-1	many	TRBJ2-7	-	TGTGCCAGCAGTTTTTACAGCAACGAGAACGAGCAGTACTTC	CASSFYSNENEQYF
TRBV29-1	medium-sized	TRBJ1-2	-	TGCAGCGTTGTGGACGCCCAAGACTATGGCTACACCTTC	CSVVDAQDYGYTF
TRBV7-9	-	TRBJ1-2	TRBD1	TGTGCCAGCAGCAGAGAAGCGACAGGGGGGGATAATGGCTACACCTTC	CASSREATGGDNGYTF
TRBV5-6	-	TRBJ1-3	TRBD1	TGTGCCAGCAGCTTGTTGGGACAGGGAACTGGAAACACCATATATTTT	CASSLLGQGTGNTIYF
TRBV7-2	few	TRBJ2-5	TRBD2	TGTGCCAGCAGCTACGGACGGCTAGCGGTCCTCCAAGAGACCCAGTACTTC	CASSYGRLAVLQETQYF
TRBV19	medium-sized	TRBJ1-6	-	TGTGCCAGTAGCAGGCTAGCTAATTCACCCCTCCACTTT	CASSRLANSPLHF
TRBV7-9	-	TRBJ1-2	TRBD1	TGTGCCAGCAGCCTTGGACAGGGTTATGGCTACACCTTC	CASSLGQGYGYTF
TRBV6-2/TRBV6-3	-	TRBJ1-2	-	TGTGCCAGCAGTTATACAGGGATTCGGTATGGCTACACCTTC	CASSYTGIRYGYTF
TRBV5-4	-	TRBJ2-5	-	TGTGCCAGCAGCCGCCTCATTCGGGAGACCCAGTACTTC	CASSRLIRETQYF
TRBV6-2/TRBV6-3	few	TRBJ1-6	-	TGTGCCAGCCGTATCGACAACCCTTCACCCCTCCACTTT	CASRIDNPSPLHF
TRBV12-3/TRBV12-4	medium-sized	TRBJ2-5	TRBD1	TGTGCCAGCAGTTTATCCGGGACAGGGCTCATGGAGACCCAGTACTTC	CASSLSGTGLMETQYF
TRBV27	many	TRBJ2-7	-	TGTGCCAGCAGTCTCGCGACAAGCTACGAGCAGTACTTC	CASSLATSYEQYF
TRBV5-6	few	TRBJ2-5	-	TGTGCCAGCAGCTTGGGGTTGGGGCAAGAGACCCAGTACTTC	CASSLGLGQETQYF
TRBV19	medium-sized	TRBJ2-1	TRBD2	TGTGCCAGTAGTTTGCTAGCGGGAGGAGGAGAGCAGTTCTTC	CASSLLAGGGEQFF
TRBV7-3	-	TRBJ2-2	TRBD2	TGTGCCAGCAGCCCCGGAGGCGGGAGAAACACCGGGGAGCTGTTTTTT	CASSPGGGRNTGELFF
TRBV6-4	many	TRBJ2-3	-	TGTGCCAGCAGTGCAGTGCCTCGGAGCACAGATACGCAGTATTTT	CASSAVPRSTDTQYF
TRBV12-3/TRBV12-4	-	TRBJ1-4	-	TGTGCCAGCAGTTTGTATAGGACAGTTAATGAAAAACTGTTTTTT	CASSLYRTVNEKLFF
TRBV12-3/TRBV12-4	-	TRBJ2-4	-	TGTGCCAGCATCCCATCTTTAGCCAAAAACATTCAGTACTTC	CASIPSLAKNIQYF
TRBV6-2/TRBV6-3	medium-sized	TRBJ2-1	-	TGTGCCAGCAGTGTACAGGGCTATGAGCAGTTCTTC	CASSVQGYEQFF
TRBV7-2	-	TRBJ2-7	-	TGTGCCAGCAGCTTAACAGCTCTCCCGGGATCCGAGCAGTACTTC	CASSLTALPGSEQYF
TRBV7-2	few	TRBJ2-1	TRBD2	TGTGCCAGCAGCCCGGGGGGGAGGAACTACAATGAGCAGTTCTTC	CASSPGGRNYNEQFF
TRBV18	few	TRBJ1-2	-	TGTGCCAGCTCCCCAGCGGGAGATGGCTACACCTTC	CASSPAGDGYTF
TRBV5-4	-	TRBJ2-3	TRBD2	TGCGCCAGCAGCCATCAAAGCGGGGGAACAGATACGCAGTATTTT	CASSHQSGGTDTQYF
TRBV7-2	-	TRBJ1-2	-	TGTGCCAGCAGCCTCGACGGCAGGGGCCGAGGGGATGGCTACACCTTC	CASSLDGRGRGDGYTF
TRBV13	few	TRBJ1-6	-	TGTGCCAGCAGCCAGAGGGGGGAACGGTCCTATAATTCACCCCTCCACTTT	CASSQRGERSYNSPLHF
TRBV12-3/TRBV12-4	many	TRBJ1-5	-	TGTGCCAGCAGTTTAGTAGGGCAGAAACTCAATCAGCCCCAGCATTTT	CASSLVGQKLNQPQHF
TRBV6-2/TRBV6-3	medium-sized	TRBJ2-7	-	TGTGCCAGCAGTACGACAGGGAGGCCCACCTACGAGCAGTACTTC	CASSTTGRPTYEQYF